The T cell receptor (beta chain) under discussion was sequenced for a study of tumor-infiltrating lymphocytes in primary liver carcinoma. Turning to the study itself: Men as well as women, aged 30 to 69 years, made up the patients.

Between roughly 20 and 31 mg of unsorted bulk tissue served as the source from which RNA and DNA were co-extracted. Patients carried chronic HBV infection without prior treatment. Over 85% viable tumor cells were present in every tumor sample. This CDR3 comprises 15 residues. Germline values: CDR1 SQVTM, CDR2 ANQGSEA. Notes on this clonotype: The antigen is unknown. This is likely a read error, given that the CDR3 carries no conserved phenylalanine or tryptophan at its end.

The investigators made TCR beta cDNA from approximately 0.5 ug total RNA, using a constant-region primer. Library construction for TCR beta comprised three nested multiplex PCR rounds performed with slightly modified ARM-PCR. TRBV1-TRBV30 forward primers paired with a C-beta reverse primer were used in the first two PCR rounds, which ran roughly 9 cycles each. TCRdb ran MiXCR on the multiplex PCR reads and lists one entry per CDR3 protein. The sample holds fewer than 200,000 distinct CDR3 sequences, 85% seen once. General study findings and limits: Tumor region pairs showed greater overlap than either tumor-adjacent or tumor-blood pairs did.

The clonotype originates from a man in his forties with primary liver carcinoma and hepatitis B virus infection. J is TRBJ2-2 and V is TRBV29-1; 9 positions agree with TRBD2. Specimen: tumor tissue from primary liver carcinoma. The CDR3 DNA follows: TGCAGCGTTGGGACTAGCGCGGGGAACACCAGGGAGCTGTTTTCT. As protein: CSVGTSAGNTRELFS.